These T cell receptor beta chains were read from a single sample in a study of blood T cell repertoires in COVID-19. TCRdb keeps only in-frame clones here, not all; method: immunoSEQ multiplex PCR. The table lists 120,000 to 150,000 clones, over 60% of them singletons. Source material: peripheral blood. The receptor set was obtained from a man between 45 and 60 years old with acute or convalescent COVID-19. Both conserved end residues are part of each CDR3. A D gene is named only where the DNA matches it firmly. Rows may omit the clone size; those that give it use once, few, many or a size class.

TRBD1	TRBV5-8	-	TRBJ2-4	CASSLAGQGSKNIQYF	TGTGCCAGCAGCTTGGCAGGACAGGGGAGCAAAAACATTCAGTACTTC
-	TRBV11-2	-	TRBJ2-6	CASSGHRDSENVLTF	TGTGCCAGCAGCGGTCACAGGGATTCAGAAAACGTCCTGACTTTC
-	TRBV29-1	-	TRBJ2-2	CSVEEGGTGEPFF	TGCAGCGTTGAGGAAGGAGGCACCGGGGAGCCGTTTTTT
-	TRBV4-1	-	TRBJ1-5	CASSQGLVGQPQHF	TGCGCCAGCAGCCAAGGACTGGTAGGTCAGCCCCAGCATTTT
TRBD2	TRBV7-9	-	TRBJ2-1	CASSPPLRGGDEQFF	TGTGCCAGCAGCCCTCCTCTGCGGGGGGGCGATGAGCAGTTCTTC
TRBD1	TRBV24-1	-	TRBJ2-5	CATSDSRKAGGVETQYF	TGTGCCACCAGTGATTCACGCAAGGCAGGGGGCGTGGAGACCCAGTACTTC
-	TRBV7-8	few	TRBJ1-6	CASSRDTIYNSPLHF	TGTGCCAGCAGCCGAGACACAATCTATAATTCACCCCTCCACTTT
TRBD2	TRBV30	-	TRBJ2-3	CAWKKRGTDTQYF	TGTGCCTGGAAAAAGCGGGGGACAGATACGCAGTATTTT
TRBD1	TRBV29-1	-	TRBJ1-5	CSEGQGTDSNQPQHF	TGCAGCGAGGGACAGGGAACCGATAGCAATCAGCCCCAGCATTTT
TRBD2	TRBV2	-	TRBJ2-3	CASSAAGTSEDTQYF	TGTGCCAGCAGTGCAGCCGGGACTAGCGAAGATACGCAGTATTTT
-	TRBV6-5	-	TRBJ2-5	CASARGGPEETQYF	TGTGCCAGCGCACGTGGCGGGCCAGAAGAGACCCAGTACTTC
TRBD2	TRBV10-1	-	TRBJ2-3	CASSGRTSGGVRDTQYF	TGCGCCAGCAGTGGACGGACTAGCGGGGGGGTAAGAGATACGCAGTATTTT
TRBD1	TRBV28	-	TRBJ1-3	CASSPTGGTGNTIYF	TGTGCCAGCAGTCCTACAGGGGGGACTGGAAACACCATATATTTT
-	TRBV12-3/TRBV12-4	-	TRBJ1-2	CASTSGVGYTF	TGTGCCAGCACTTCAGGGGTTGGCTACACCTTC
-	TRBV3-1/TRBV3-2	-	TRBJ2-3	CASSQVVSFGTDTQYF	TGTGCCAGCAGCCAAGTCGTTAGCTTCGGGACAGATACGCAGTATTTT
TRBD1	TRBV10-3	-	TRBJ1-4	CAISESNSGGEIEKLFF	TGTGCCATCAGTGAGTCGAATTCAGGGGGCGAGATTGAAAAACTGTTTTTT
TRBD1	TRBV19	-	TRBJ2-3	CASSIGWDRGTDTQYF	TGTGCCAGTAGTATAGGGTGGGACAGGGGCACAGATACGCAGTATTTT
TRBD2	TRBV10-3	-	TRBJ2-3	CAISSLGGVAGSDTQYF	TGTGCCATCAGTTCGCTGGGAGGGGTAGCGGGGAGTGATACGCAGTATTTT
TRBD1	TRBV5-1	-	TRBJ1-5	CASSLTGTGGNQPQHF	TGCGCCAGCAGCTTAACCGGGACAGGGGGCAATCAGCCCCAGCATTTT
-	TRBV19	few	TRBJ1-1	CASSIAKGQVTEAFF	TGTGCCAGTAGTATAGCTAAGGGGCAGGTCACTGAAGCTTTCTTT
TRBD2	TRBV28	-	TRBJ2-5	CASRYSGGKETQYF	TGTGCCAGCCGGTATAGCGGGGGGAAGGAGACCCAGTACTTC
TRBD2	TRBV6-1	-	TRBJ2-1	CASSENVAGGAGEQFF	TGTGCCAGCAGTGAAAATGTTGCCGGGGGGGCGGGTGAGCAGTTCTTC
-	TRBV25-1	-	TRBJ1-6	CASGLWGSPLHF	TGTGCCAGCGGGCTCTGGGGCTCACCCCTCCACTTT
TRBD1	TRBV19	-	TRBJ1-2	CASSPTGTENGYTF	TGTGCCAGTAGTCCTACCGGGACAGAGAATGGCTACACCTTC
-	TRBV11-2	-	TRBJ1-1	CASSLSRENTEAFF	TGTGCCAGCAGCTTGTCCAGGGAGAACACTGAAGCTTTCTTT
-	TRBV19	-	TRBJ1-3	CASKTTGPSGNTIYF	TGTGCCAGTAAAACAACAGGGCCCTCTGGAAACACCATATATTTT
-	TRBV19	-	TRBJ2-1	CASSIQNEQFF	TGTGCCAGTAGTATCCAGAATGAGCAGTTCTTC
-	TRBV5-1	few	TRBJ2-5	CASSLNRMVETQYF	TGCGCCAGCAGCTTGAACAGGATGGTGGAGACCCAGTACTTC
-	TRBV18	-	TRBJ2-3	CASSPGLGGTQYF	TGTGCCAGCTCACCTGGACTGGGGGGTACGCAGTATTTT
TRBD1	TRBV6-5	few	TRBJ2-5	CASSYSGTGVTQYF	TGTGCCAGCAGTTACTCGGGGACAGGGGTGACCCAGTACTTC
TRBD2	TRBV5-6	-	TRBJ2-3	CASSGIGLGTDTQYF	TGTGCCAGCAGTGGAATCGGACTAGGCACAGATACGCAGTATTTT
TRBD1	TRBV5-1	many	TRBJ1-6	CASSADRGYNSPLHF	TGCGCCAGCAGCGCGGACAGGGGTTATAATTCACCCCTCCACTTT
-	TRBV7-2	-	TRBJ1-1	CASSLEVRGNTEAFF	TGTGCCAGCAGCTTAGAGGTACGGGGGAACACTGAAGCTTTCTTT
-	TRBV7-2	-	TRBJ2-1	CASSLDRHSYNEQFF	TGTGCCAGCAGCTTAGACAGGCACTCCTACAATGAGCAGTTCTTC
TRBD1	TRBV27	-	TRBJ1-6	CASSPGRQGAGNSPLHF	TGTGCCAGCAGTCCGGGGAGACAGGGCGCGGGTAATTCACCCCTCCACTTT
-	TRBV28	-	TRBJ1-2	CASRQSGYGYTF	TGTGCCAGCAGGCAGAGCGGCTATGGCTACACCTTC
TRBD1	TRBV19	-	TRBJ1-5	CASTTLPLQGKAPQHF	TGTGCCAGTACCACATTACCTCTACAGGGGAAGGCGCCCCAGCATTTT
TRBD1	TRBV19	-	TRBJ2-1	CASSKGAPYNEQFF	TGTGCCAGTAGTAAGGGGGCGCCCTACAATGAGCAGTTCTTC
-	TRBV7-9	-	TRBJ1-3	CASSKAEGDTIYF	TGTGCCAGCAGCAAAGCTGAGGGGGACACCATATATTTT
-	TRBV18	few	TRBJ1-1	CASSPAAGNTEAFF	TGTGCCAGCTCACCGGCGGCGGGGAACACTGAAGCTTTCTTT
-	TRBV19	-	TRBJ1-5	CASSAPGLINQPQHF	TGTGCCAGTAGTGCCCCGGGACTGATAAATCAGCCCCAGCATTTT
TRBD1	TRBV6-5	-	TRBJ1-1	CASSMGQGAEAFF	TGTGCCAGCAGCATGGGACAGGGGGCTGAAGCTTTCTTT
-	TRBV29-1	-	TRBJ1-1	CSVGGQINTEAFF	TGCAGCGTTGGGGGACAAATAAACACTGAAGCTTTCTTT
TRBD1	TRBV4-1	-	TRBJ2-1	CASSHVDRGSLNEQFF	TGCGCCAGCAGCCACGTGGACAGGGGGAGTCTTAATGAGCAGTTCTTC
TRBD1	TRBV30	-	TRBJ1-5	CAWSDRGQNQPQHF	TGTGCCTGGAGTGACAGGGGTCAAAATCAGCCCCAGCATTTT
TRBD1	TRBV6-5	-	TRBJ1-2	CASSYSTGGYGYTF	TGTGCCAGCAGTTACTCGACAGGGGGCTATGGCTACACCTTC
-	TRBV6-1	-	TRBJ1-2	CASSELLTGDYGYTF	TGTGCCAGCAGTGAACTGCTAACCGGGGACTATGGCTACACCTTC
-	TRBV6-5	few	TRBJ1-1	CAILTGRGNTEAFF	TGTGCCATCTTGACAGGACGGGGGAACACTGAAGCTTTCTTT
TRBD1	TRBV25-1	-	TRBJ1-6	CASRPQGTGVSPLHF	TGTGCCAGCAGGCCACAGGGGACAGGGGTCTCACCCCTCCACTTT